The 17 T cell receptor beta chains below were found in one sample sequenced in a study of blood T cell repertoires in COVID-19 (TCRdb year 2020). Libraries were prepared through the immunoSEQ multiplex PCR assay. TCRdb limited this immuneACCESS table to in-frame rearrangements with V and J called. A share of clones is missing; checked studies link under half to unresolved V genes, and the rest is unexplained. Within this sample are about 140,000 clones, with about 79% of them counted one time only. The top ten hold 3.5% to 5% of the sample. Sample: peripheral blood. These receptors were collected from a woman aged 80 or older with active or convalescent COVID-19.

The J gene is TRBJ1-2, the V gene TRBV5-4; 7 nucleotides line up with TRBD1. This CDR3 comprises 15 residues. Trimming removed 0 bases from V and 4 bases from J; junction bases left unmatched: 6. The V gene's germline CDR1 is SGHNT and CDR2 YYREEE (reference sequence). This CDR3 is CASSLVGGGGYGYTF. The DNA of the CDR3 is TGTGCCAGCAGCTTGGTAGGGGGCGGTGGCTATGGCTACACCTTC.

The chain uses TRBV10-1 and TRBJ2-5; possible D gene TRBD1, 6 bases. Per germline, CDR1 WNHNN and CDR2 SYGVQD (reference sequence). The V gene lost 3 bases and the J gene lost 3 bases, with 14 bases spanning the gap. This CDR3 comprises 15 residues. The CDR3 reads CASSDQLDRKETQYF. Written as DNA, the CDR3 is TGCGCCAGCAGTGACCAACTGGACAGAAAAGAGACCCAGTACTTC.

This chain joins TRBV3-1 (or the pseudogene TRBV3-2) and TRBJ2-7; perhaps TRBD1 as D (5 bases). The CDR3 is 16 amino acids. Looked up from germline, CDR1 is LGHDT and CDR2 is YNNKEL (reference sequence). Trimming pared 2 bases from V and 3 bases from J, leaving 17 bases between. In DNA form, the CDR3 reads TGTGCCAGCAGCCAAAAGAACTTCGGACACAACTACGAGCAGTACTTC. Residues: CASSQKNFGHNYEQYF.

This clone was seen more than once but under ten times. This chain links TRBV30 with TRBJ2-3, with D possibly TRBD1 on 6 matching bases. The CDR3 has 16 residues. CDR1 and CDR2 from the germline V gene are GTSNPN and SVGIG (reference sequence). Trimming removed 0 bases at V and 3 bases at J, with 16 bases between. The CDR3 DNA sequence: TGTGCCTGGAGTGTAGGGGGAGCAGGGTGGACAGATACGCAGTATTTT. Its protein is CAWSVGGAGWTDTQYF.

This chain connects TRBV5-5 to TRBJ1-2; D is uncertain. This CDR3 contains 16 residues. V lost 0 bases, J lost 1 base, and 13 bases lay in between. Germline-derived CDR1 and CDR2 are SGHKS and YYEKEE (reference sequence). This CDR3 reads CASSLGPRENNYGYTF. In nucleotides, the CDR3 is TGTGCCAGCAGCTTGGGGCCGAGGGAGAATAACTATGGCTACACCTTC. The entire variable domain, with the rest obtained from reference TRBV5-5 and TRBJ1-2, is as follows: DAGVTQSPTHLIKTRGQQVTLRCSPISGHKSVSWYQQVLGQGPQFIFQYYEKEERGRGNFPDRFSARQFPNYSSELNVNALLLGDSALYLCASSLGPRENNYGYTFGSGTRLTVV.

V and J are TRBV5-6 and TRBJ1-1, with no clear D. Germline CDR1 and CDR2: SGHDT and YYEEEE. The CDR3 covers 15 residues. V was pared by 3 bases and J by 4 bases, with 16 bases between. As DNA, the CDR3 is TGTGCCAGCAGCTCGAAACACAAGAGAGGCACTGAAGCTTTCTTT. Translated, it gives CASSSKHKRGTEAFF.

This chain connects TRBV6-6 to TRBJ2-2; 10 nucleotides line up with TRBD2. In germline, CDR1 is MNHNY, CDR2 SVGAGI (reference sequence). The CDR3 runs 17 residues. V was pared by 5 bases and J by 2 bases, with 8 bases of the junction left unmatched. The CDR3 sequence is CASSPKSSGGNTGELFF. CDR3 bases: TGTGCCAGCAGTCCAAAGTCTAGCGGGGGAAACACCGGGGAGCTGTTTTTT.

The gene calls are TRBV25-1 and TRBJ1-6, with TRBD1 matching over 7 bases. With 1 base clipped from V and 5 bases from J, the junction kept 5 bases outside the gene matches. CDR1 MGHDK and CDR2 SYGVNS come from the germline V gene. The CDR3 covers 16 residues. The CDR3 DNA sequence: TGTGCCAGCAGTGAATTTGTGGGACAGAATAATTCACCCCTCCACTTT. Translating gives CASSEFVGQNNSPLHF.

The chain carries TRBV7-9 and TRBJ2-7; 10 bases are a match to TRBD2. Germline loops: CDR1 SEHNR, CDR2 FQNEAQ (reference sequence). The V and J ends lost 5 bases and 3 bases, in that order; junction bases with no gene match: 7. The CDR3 runs to 15 residues. The CDR3 DNA reads as TGTGCCAGCAGCCCCCCAGCGGGGGGGCTCTACGAGCAGTACTTC. Translated: CASSPPAGGLYEQYF.

This chain joins TRBV21-1 and TRBJ2-3; TRBD1 is the table's D call, not checked against the DNA. TRBV21-1 is given as a pseudogene. CDR3 size: 16 residues. The chain's CDR3 is CASSTDRGRSTDTQYF. The DNA for the CDR3 is TGTGCCAGCAGCACAGACAGGGGGCGAAGCACAGATACGCAGTATTTT.

The CDR3 reads CASKVGSGANQPQHF. CDR3 coding DNA: TGCGCCAGCAAAGTAGGCTCAGGGGCTAATCAGCCCCAGCATTTT. The genes are TRBV10-2 and TRBJ1-5; D might be TRBD1 (6 bases). V gave up 7 bases and J gave up 4 bases, with 17 bases separating them. This CDR3 comprises 15 residues. CDR1 and CDR2 (germline): WSHSY, SAAADI.

In DNA, the CDR3 is TGTGCCAGCAGCCAAAGGTGGCAGGGAATTTTCGGCTACACCTTC. Its translation: CASSQRWQGIFGYTF. The rearrangement joins TRBV16 to TRBJ1-2, with TRBD1 as a possible D gene (5 bases). Germline V gene lookup returns CDR1 KGHSY and CDR2 FQNENV. This CDR3 is built from 15 residues. Trimming left V 2 bases short and J 8 bases short, with 18 bases between.

A single count supports this clone. The chain is built from TRBV18 and TRBJ2-1; 12 bases line up with TRBD1. The germline V gene has CDR1 KGHSH and CDR2 LQKENI. Trimming cost V 3 bases and J 12 bases; bases outside gene matches: 12. This CDR3 has 16 amino acids. The DNA of the CDR3 is TGTGCCAGCTCACCCACCGGGACAGGGGGCGCGAGGGGGCAGTTCTTC. Translation gives CASSPTGTGGARGQFF.

In regard to this clone: The junction and the germline gene differ at one end; a read error may be behind it. The J gene is TRBJ1-2, the V gene TRBV19, with a tentative D call TRBD1 (6 bases). Germline CDR1 reads LNHDA; CDR2 reads SQIVND (reference sequence). The CDR3 has 17 residues. CDR3 sequence (DNA): TGTGCCAGTCGTATCGACAGGAAACCCTCAATAGGAGGTAGCTACACCTTC. Translating gives CASRIDRKPSIGGSYTF.

The rearrangement uses TRBV28 and TRBJ1-6, with 8 bases matching TRBD1. The CDR3 length is 14 residues. Germline values: CDR1 MDHEN, CDR2 SYDVKM. Unmatched junction bases numbered 7, after V lost 7 bases and J lost 8 bases. As DNA, the CDR3 is TGTGCCAGCACCCCGGACAGGGTCCATTCACCCCTCCACTTT. It yields the protein CASTPDRVHSPLHF.

V and J are TRBV10-2 and TRBJ2-2; TRBD2 matches 9 bases. V was pared by 3 bases and J by 6 bases, with 8 bases of the junction left unmatched. Germline CDR1 is WSHSY and CDR2 is SAAADI. The CDR3 extends over 16 amino acids. CDR3 DNA: TGCGCCAGCAGTGAACGCGGCGGGGGGGCAGCCGGGGAGCTGTTTTTT. It codes for CASSERGGGAAGELFF.

The V call is TRBV5-6, the J call TRBJ1-3; 8 nucleotides align to TRBD1. CDR1 and CDR2 from the germline V gene are SGHDT and YYEEEE. V was pared by 4 bases and J by 0 bases, with 6 bases of the junction left unmatched. The CDR3 has 16 residues. CDR3 nucleotide sequence: TGTGCCAGCAGCGGGACAGGCCTCAGCTCTGGAAACACCATATATTTT. Encoded protein: CASSGTGLSSGNTIYF.